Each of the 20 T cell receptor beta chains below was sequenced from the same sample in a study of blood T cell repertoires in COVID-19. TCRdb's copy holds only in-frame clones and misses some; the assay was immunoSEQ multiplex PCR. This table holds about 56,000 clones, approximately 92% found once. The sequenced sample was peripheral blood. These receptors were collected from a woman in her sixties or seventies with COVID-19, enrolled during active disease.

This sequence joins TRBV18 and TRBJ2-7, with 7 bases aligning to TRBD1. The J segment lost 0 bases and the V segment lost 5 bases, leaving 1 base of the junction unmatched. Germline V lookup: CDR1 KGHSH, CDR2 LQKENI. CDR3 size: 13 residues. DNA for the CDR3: TGTGCCAGCTCATGGGACAGCTCCTACGAGCAGTACTTC. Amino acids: CASSWDSSYEQYF.

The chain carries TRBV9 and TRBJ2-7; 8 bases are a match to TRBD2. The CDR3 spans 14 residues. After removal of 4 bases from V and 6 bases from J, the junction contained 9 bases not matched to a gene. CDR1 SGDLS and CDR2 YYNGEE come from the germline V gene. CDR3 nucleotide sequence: TGTGCCAGCAGCCCGCGGACTAGCAACGGCGAGCAGTACTTC. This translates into CASSPRTSNGEQYF.

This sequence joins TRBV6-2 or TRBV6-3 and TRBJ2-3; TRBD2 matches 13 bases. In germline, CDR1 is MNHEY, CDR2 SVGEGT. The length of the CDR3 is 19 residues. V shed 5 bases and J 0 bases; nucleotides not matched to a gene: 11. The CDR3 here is CASSPRLAGGLTSTDTQYF. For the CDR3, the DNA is TGTGCCAGCAGTCCGCGACTAGCGGGGGGATTAACTAGCACAGATACGCAGTATTTT.

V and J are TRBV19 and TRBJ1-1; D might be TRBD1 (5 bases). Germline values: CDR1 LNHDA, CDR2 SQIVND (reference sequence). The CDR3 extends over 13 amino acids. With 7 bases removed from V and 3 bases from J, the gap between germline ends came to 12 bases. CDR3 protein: CASNSRGDTEAFF. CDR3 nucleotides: TGTGCCAGTAATTCAAGGGGCGACACTGAAGCTTTCTTT.

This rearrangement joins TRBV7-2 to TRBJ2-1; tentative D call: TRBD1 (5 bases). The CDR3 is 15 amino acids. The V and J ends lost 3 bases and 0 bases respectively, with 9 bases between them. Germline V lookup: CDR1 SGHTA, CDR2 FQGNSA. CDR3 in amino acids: CASSLDTGSYNEQFF. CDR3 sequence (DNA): TGTGCCAGCAGCTTGGACACGGGCTCCTACAATGAGCAGTTCTTC.

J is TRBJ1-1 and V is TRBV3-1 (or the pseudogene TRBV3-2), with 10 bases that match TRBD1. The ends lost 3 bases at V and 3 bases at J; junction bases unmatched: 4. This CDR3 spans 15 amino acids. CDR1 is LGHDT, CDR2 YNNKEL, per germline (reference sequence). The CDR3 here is CASSQGTGADTEAFF. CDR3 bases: TGTGCCAGCAGCCAGGGGACAGGGGCGGACACTGAAGCTTTCTTT.

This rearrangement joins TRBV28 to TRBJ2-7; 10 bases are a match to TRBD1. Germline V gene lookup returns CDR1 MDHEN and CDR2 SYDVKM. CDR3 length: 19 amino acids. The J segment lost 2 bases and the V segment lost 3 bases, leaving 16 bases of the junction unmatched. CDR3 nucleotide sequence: TGTGCCAGCAGTTTTACCCCGGGACAGGGGCTCCAAAAAGCCTACGAGCAGTACTTC. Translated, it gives CASSFTPGQGLQKAYEQYF.

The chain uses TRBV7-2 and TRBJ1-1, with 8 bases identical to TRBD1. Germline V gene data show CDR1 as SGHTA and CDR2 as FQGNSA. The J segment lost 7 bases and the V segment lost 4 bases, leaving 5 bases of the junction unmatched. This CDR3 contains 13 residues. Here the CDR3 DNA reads TGTGCCAGCAGCTATCGGACAGGGAATGAAGCTTTCTTT. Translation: CASSYRTGNEAFF.

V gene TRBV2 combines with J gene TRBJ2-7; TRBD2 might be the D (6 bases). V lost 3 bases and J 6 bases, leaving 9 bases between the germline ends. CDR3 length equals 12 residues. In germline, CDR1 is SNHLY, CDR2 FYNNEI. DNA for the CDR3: TGTGCCAGCAGTGATGGGGGGTTCGAGCAGTACTTC. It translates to CASSDGGFEQYF.

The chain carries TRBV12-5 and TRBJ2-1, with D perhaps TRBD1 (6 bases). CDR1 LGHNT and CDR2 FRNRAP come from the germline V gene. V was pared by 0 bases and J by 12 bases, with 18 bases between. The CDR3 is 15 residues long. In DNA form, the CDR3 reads TGTGCTAGTGGTTTGGTCGGACAGATTTGGTATGCGCAGTTCTTC. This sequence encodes CASGLVGQIWYAQFF.

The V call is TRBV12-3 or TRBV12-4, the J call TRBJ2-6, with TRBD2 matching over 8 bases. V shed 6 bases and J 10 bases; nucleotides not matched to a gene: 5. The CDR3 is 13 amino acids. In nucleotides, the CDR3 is TGTGCCAGCAGCGGACTAGCAGAAAACGTCCTGACTTTC. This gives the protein CASSGLAENVLTF.

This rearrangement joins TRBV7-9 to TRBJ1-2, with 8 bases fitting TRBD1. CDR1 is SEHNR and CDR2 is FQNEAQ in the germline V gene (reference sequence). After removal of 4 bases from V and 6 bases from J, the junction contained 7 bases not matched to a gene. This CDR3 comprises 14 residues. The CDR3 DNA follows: TGTGCCAGCAGCTCCCAGGGGGCCGGGGATGGCTACACCTTC. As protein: CASSSQGAGDGYTF. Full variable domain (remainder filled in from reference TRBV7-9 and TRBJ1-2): DTGVSQNPRHKITKRGQNVTFRCDPISEHNRLYWYRQTLGQGPEFLTYFQNEAQLEKSRLLSDRFSAERPKGSFSTLEIQRTEQGDSAMYLCASSSQGAGDGYTFGSGTRLTVV.

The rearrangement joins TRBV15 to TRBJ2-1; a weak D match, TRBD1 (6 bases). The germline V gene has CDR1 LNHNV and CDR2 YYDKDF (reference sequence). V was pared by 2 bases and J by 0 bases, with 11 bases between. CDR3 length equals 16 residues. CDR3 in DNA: TGTGCCACCAGCAGAAACCGGGACATCTCCTACAATGAGCAGTTCTTC. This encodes CATSRNRDISYNEQFF.

CDR3 coding DNA: TGCGCCAGCAGCTTCCGGGACAGGGACATCTATGGCTACACCTTC. It yields the protein CASSFRDRDIYGYTF. The chain uses TRBV4-1 and TRBJ1-2, with 9 bases lining up with TRBD1. The CDR3 covers 15 residues. Germline CDR1 reads MGHRA; CDR2 reads YSYEKL. V shed 5 bases and J 4 bases; nucleotides not matched to a gene: 8.

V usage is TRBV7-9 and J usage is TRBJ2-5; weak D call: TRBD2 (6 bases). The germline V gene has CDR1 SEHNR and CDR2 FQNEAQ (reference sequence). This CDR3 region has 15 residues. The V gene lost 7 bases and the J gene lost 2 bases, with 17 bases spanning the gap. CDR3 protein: CASTRGGVGQETQYF. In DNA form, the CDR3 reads TGTGCCAGCACCCGTGGCGGGGTCGGACAAGAGACCCAGTACTTC.

CDR3 nucleotide sequence: TGTGCCAGCAGCGATACTCACTCCCAGGCAGACCAGTACTTC. The encoded protein is CASSDTHSQADQYF. The chain carries TRBV2 and TRBJ2-5, with no clear D. The V gene lost 6 bases and the J gene lost 10 bases, with 21 bases spanning the gap. CDR1 is SNHLY, CDR2 FYNNEI, per germline. The CDR3 loop spans 14 amino acids.

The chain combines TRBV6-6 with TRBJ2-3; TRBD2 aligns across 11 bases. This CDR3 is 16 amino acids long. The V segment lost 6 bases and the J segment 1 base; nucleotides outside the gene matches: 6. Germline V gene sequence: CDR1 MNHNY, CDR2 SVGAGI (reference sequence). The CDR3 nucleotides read TGTGCCAGCAGCAGACTAGCGGGACGGGGCACAGATACGCAGTATTTT. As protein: CASSRLAGRGTDTQYF.

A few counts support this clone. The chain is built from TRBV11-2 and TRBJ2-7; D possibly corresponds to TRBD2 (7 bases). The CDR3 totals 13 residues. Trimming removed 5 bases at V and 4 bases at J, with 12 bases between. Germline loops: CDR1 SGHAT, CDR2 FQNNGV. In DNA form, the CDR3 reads TGTGCCAGCAGCCTAGGGGGGGTGTACGAGCAGTACTTC. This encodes CASSLGGVYEQYF.

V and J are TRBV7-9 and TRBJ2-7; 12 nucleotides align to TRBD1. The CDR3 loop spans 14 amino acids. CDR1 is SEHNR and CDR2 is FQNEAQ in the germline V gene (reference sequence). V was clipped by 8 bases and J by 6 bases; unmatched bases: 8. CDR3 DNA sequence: TGTGCCAGCGTCCACGGGACAGGGGGCCGCGAGCAGTACTTC. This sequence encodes CASVHGTGGREQYF. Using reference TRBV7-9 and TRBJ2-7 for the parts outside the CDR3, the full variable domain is DTGVSQNPRHKITKRGQNVTFRCDPISEHNRLYWYRQTLGQGPEFLTYFQNEAQLEKSRLLSDRFSAERPKGSFSTLEIQRTEQGDSAMYLCASVHGTGGREQYFGPGTRLTVT.

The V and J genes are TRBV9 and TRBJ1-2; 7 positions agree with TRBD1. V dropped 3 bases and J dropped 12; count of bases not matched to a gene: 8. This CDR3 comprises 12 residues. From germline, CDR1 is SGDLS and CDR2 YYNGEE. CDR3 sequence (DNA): TGTGCCAGCAGCGCAAGGGGGCCCCCCCACACCTTC. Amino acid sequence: CASSARGPPHTF. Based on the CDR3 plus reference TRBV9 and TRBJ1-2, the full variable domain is DSGVTQTPKHLITATGQRVTLRCSPRSGDLSVYWYQQSLDQGLQFLIQYYNGEERAKGNILERFSAQQFPDLHSELNLSSLELGDSALYFCASSARGPPHTFGSGTRLTVV.